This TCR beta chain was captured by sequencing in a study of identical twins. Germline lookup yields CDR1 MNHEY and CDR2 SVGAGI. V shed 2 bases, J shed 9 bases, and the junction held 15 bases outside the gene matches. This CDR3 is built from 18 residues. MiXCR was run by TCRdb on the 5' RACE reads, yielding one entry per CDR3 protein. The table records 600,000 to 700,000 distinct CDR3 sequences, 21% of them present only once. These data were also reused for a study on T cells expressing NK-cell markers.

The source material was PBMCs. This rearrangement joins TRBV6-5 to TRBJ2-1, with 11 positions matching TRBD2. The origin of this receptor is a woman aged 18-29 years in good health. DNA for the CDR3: TGTGCCAGCAGTTACCATCCCCTCCTAGCGGGAGGCGGGGGTGAGCAGTTCTTC. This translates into CASSYHPLLAGGGGEQFF.